Shown below are 8 T cell receptor beta chains from a single sample sequenced in a study of T cell responses to AZD1222 COVID-19 vaccine. This table comes from immunoSEQ multiplex PCR, and its TCRdb copy is limited to in-frame clones, with some not included. The sample has about 170,000 clones; 87% are singletons. This sample comprised peripheral blood, obtained 28 days after the second AZD1222 dose. These receptors all stem from an adult who received the AZD1222 COVID-19 vaccine.

This clone was recorded a few times. The genes are TRBV7-7 and TRBJ2-3; 12 positions match TRBD2. Losses at the gene ends were 4 bases for V and 6 bases for J; bases not matched to a gene: 8. This CDR3 contains 16 residues. The germline CDR1 and CDR2 sequences are SSHAT and FNYEAQ (reference sequence). The CDR3 protein is CASSSTPSGGADTQYF. The CDR3, as DNA: TGTGCCAGCAGCTCAACTCCTAGCGGGGGGGCTGATACGCAGTATTTT. The full variable domain, completed using reference TRBV7-7 and TRBJ2-3, is GAGVSQSPRYKVTKRGQDVTLRCDPISSHATLYWYQQALGQGPEFLTYFNYEAQPDKSGLPSDRFSAERPEGSISTLTIQRTEQRDSAMYRCASSSTPSGGADTQYFGPGTRLTVL.

The chain couples TRBV27 to TRBJ1-2, with 8 nucleotides matching TRBD1. The CDR3 runs 14 residues. Losses at the gene ends were 2 bases for V and 6 bases for J; bases not matched to a gene: 5. Germline V gene lookup returns CDR1 MNHEY and CDR2 SMNVEV (reference sequence). The CDR3 sequence: CASSLEGRGHGYTF. CDR3 nucleotides: TGTGCCAGCAGTTTAGAGGGCAGGGGGCATGGCTACACCTTC.

This chain uses TRBV7-9 with TRBJ2-3; TRBD2 matches at 7 bases. The V and J ends lost 4 bases and 1 base, in that order; junction bases with no gene match: 8. CDR3 length: 16 amino acids. CDR1 and CDR2 from the germline V gene are SEHNR and FQNEAQ (reference sequence). CDR3 residues: CASSWGGGTGTDTQYF. DNA for the CDR3: TGTGCCAGCAGCTGGGGCGGGGGTACCGGCACAGATACGCAGTATTTT.

This rearrangement joins TRBV19 to TRBJ2-7, with D perhaps matching TRBD1 (5 bases). The germline gives CDR1 LNHDA, CDR2 SQIVND (reference sequence). CDR3 length equals 14 residues. The V end was cut by 4 bases, the J end by 6 bases, with 16 bases between. The CDR3 spells CASSKSGLHSEQYF. CDR3 DNA sequence: TGTGCCAGTAGTAAGTCAGGGCTCCATAGCGAGCAGTACTTC.

V gene TRBV2 combines with J gene TRBJ2-7, with 9 nucleotides matching TRBD1. V lost 7 bases and J lost 5; bases outside the gene matches: 6. The CDR3 runs 13 residues. Per germline, CDR1 SNHLY and CDR2 FYNNEI. The CDR3 bases are TGTGCCAGCACTCCGGGACAGGGTAACGAGCAGTACTTC. Translation: CASTPGQGNEQYF.

This clone was seen once. The chain combines TRBV6-5 with TRBJ1-3; D remains unclear. Germline CDR1 is MNHEY and CDR2 is SVGAGI. The V gene lost 11 bases and the J gene lost 0 bases, with 11 bases spanning the gap. This CDR3 is 13 amino acids long. CDR3 amino acids: CASLRLSGNTIYF. The CDR3 DNA follows: TGTGCCTCCCTCAGGCTCTCTGGAAACACCATATATTTT.

This clone was counted a single time. V gene TRBV4-1 combines with J gene TRBJ2-7; D may be TRBD1 or TRBD2 (5 bases each). This CDR3 has 14 residues. Germline assignment: CDR1 MGHRA and CDR2 YSYEKL. V lost 2 bases and J lost 3, with 11 bases in between. CDR3 nucleotide sequence: TGCGCCAGCAGCCAACCTGGGACCTTCTACGAGCAGTACTTC. Protein: CASSQPGTFYEQYF.

This clone was found once. The chain carries TRBV6-1 and TRBJ2-3; 11 nucleotides agree with TRBD2. Trimming at V came to 4 bases and at J to 0 bases, leaving 6 bases not matched to a gene. The V gene's germline CDR1 is MNHNS and CDR2 SASEGT. The CDR3 loop spans 17 amino acids. The CDR3 here is CASSAGLAALSTDTQYF. In DNA form, the CDR3 reads TGTGCCAGCAGTGCGGGACTAGCGGCCCTAAGCACAGATACGCAGTATTTT.